One and the same sample provided the 11 T cell receptor beta chains below, sequenced in a study of graft-versus-host responses after intestinal transplantation. Libraries were prepared by immunoSEQ multiplex PCR; TCRdb keeps only in-frame clonotypes and omits some of them. The sample lists about 97,000 clones, around 90% occurring once. The specimen was PBMCs, collected about 450 days after intestinal transplant. These receptors all come from a human patient who received an intestinal transplant, so some T cells may come from the graft donor.

This clone was observed once. The J gene is TRBJ1-1, the V gene TRBV29-1; TRBD1 is a possible D gene (6 bases). Germline-derived CDR1 and CDR2 are SQVTM and ANQGSEA. V gave up 4 bases and J gave up 4 bases, with 25 bases separating them. The CDR3 runs to 17 residues. The DNA of the CDR3 is TGCAGCGTTGGTTCTTTCAGGGGAAGAGGGGGAGTCACTGAAGCTTTCTTT. This codes for CSVGSFRGRGGVTEAFF. Using reference TRBV29-1 and TRBJ1-1 for the parts outside the CDR3, the full variable domain is SAVISQKPSRDICQRGTSLTIQCQVDSQVTMMFWYRQQPGQSLTLIATANQGSEATYESGFVIDKFPISRPNLTFSTLTVSNMSPEDSSIYLCSVGSFRGRGGVTEAFFGQGTRLTVV.

The chain recombines TRBV6-1 with TRBJ1-5, with D possibly matching TRBD1 (5 bases). The CDR3 has 17 amino acids. Germline-derived CDR1 and CDR2 are MNHNS and SASEGT. The V gene lost 0 bases and the J gene lost 6 bases, with 18 bases spanning the gap. CDR3 protein: CASSEADRFFVSQPQHF. The CDR3 DNA reads TGTGCCAGCAGTGAAGCTGACAGATTCTTTGTGAGTCAGCCCCAGCATTTT.

This chain joins TRBV27 and TRBJ1-1; D is perhaps TRBD1 (5 bases). The V and J ends lost 6 bases and 7 bases respectively, with 18 bases between them. CDR3 length: 14 residues. Germline CDR1 MNHEY, CDR2 SMNVEV (reference sequence). The CDR3 sequence: CASRSTTGILEAFF. CDR3 in DNA: TGTGCCAGCAGAAGCACAACAGGAATACTTGAAGCTTTCTTT.

This chain links TRBV19 with TRBJ1-1, with D unresolved. Trimming stripped 3 bases from V and 0 bases from J, with 11 bases between. The length of the CDR3 is 15 residues. Germline lookup yields CDR1 LNHDA and CDR2 SQIVND (reference sequence). CDR3 region: CASSIHGLMNTEAFF. CDR3 DNA sequence: TGTGCCAGTAGTATTCACGGACTAATGAACACTGAAGCTTTCTTT.

V gene TRBV25-1 combines with J gene TRBJ1-2; D gene ambiguous. The length of the CDR3 is 11 residues. Germline V gene sequence: CDR1 MGHDK, CDR2 SYGVNS. Deletions cut 2 bases from V and 8 bases from J, with 6 bases between. CDR3 DNA: TGTGCCAGCAGTGAACTGGGAGGCTACACCTTC. Translating gives CASSELGGYTF.

The CDR3 region is CASSIDTTPVRALHF. The DNA for the CDR3 is TGTGCCAGTAGTATAGATACCACTCCCGTGAGGGCCCTCCACTTT. The chain couples TRBV19 to TRBJ1-6; no reliable D call. This CDR3 region has 15 residues. The V gene lost 0 bases and the J gene lost 14 bases, with 17 bases spanning the gap. Germline CDR1 LNHDA, CDR2 SQIVND (reference sequence).

The V call is TRBV14, the J call TRBJ1-1; D gene ambiguous. Germline V CDR1 and CDR2: SGHDN, FVKESK. V was shortened by 1 base and J by 7 bases, with 10 bases between the two germline ends. The CDR3 loop spans 13 amino acids. The DNA of the CDR3 is TGTGCCAGCAGCCAAGTCTCCGGGATTGAAGCTTTCTTT. This translates into CASSQVSGIEAFF.

This sequence joins TRBV11-2 and TRBJ2-5; D is perhaps TRBD2 (6 bases). The CDR3 extends over 14 amino acids. V was clipped by 5 bases and J by 5 bases, with 15 bases between them. The germline gives CDR1 SGHAT, CDR2 FQNNGV. CDR3 sequence reads: CASSVLIGGETQYF. The CDR3 coding sequence is TGTGCCAGCAGCGTATTGATTGGGGGGGAGACCCAGTACTTC. Complete variable domain (other parts from reference TRBV11-2 and TRBJ2-5): EAGVAQSPRYKIIEKRQSVAFWCNPISGHATLYWYQQILGQGPKLLIQFQNNGVVDDSQLPKDRFSAERLKGVDSTLKIQPAKLEDSAVYLCASSVLIGGETQYFGPGTRLLVL.

As for this clone: The sample contains more than one DNA sequence encoding this CDR3. The chain is built from TRBV7-9 and TRBJ2-2, with 7 bases aligning to TRBD2. The CDR3 loop spans 16 amino acids. The germline V gene encodes CDR1 SEHNR and CDR2 FQNEAQ (reference sequence). Germline trimming cut 1 base from V and 7 bases from J; bases unmatched to any gene: 9. The CDR3 reads CASSLVGGGPGGELFF. CDR3 in DNA: TGTGCCAGCAGCTTAGTCGGCGGGGGTCCGGGCGGGGAGCTGTTTTTT.

V usage is TRBV7-8 and J usage is TRBJ2-7, with 9 bases that match TRBD2. J lost 2 bases, V lost 5 bases, and 10 bases had no gene match. The CDR3 has 16 amino acids. From germline, CDR1 is SGHVS and CDR2 FQNEAQ. The CDR3 sequence: CASSPPIAGAAYEQYF. The CDR3 nucleotides are TGTGCCAGCAGCCCACCCATAGCGGGGGCTGCCTACGAGCAGTACTTC.

The gene calls are TRBV5-1 and TRBJ1-4; 9 bases line up with TRBD1. The CDR3 length is 15 residues. With V trimmed by 2 bases and J by 8 bases, 7 bases remained unmatched. Per germline, CDR1 SGHRS and CDR2 YFSETQ. CDR3 sequence reads: CASSFRGTGYEKLFF. The CDR3 DNA sequence: TGCGCCAGCAGCTTCCGCGGGACAGGGTACGAAAAACTGTTTTTT.